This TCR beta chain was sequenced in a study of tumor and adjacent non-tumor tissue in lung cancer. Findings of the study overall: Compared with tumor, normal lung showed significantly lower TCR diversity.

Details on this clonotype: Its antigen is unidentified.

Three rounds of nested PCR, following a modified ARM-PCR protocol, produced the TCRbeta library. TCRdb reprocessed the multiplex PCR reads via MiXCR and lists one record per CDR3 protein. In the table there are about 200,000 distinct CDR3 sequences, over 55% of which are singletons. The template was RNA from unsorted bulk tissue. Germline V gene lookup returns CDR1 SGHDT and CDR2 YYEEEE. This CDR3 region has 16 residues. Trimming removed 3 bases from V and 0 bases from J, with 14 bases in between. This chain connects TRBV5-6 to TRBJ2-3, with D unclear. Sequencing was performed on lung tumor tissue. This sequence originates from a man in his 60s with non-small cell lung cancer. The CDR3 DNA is TGTGCCAGCAGCTCCACAGAGTTCGGGAGCACAGATACGCAGTATTTT. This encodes CASSSTEFGSTDTQYF. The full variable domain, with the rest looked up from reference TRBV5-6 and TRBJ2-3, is DAGVTQSPTHLIKTRGQQVTLRCSPKSGHDTVSWYQQALGQGPQFIFQYYEEEERQRGNFPDRFSGHQFPNYSSELNVNALLLGDSALYLCASSSTEFGSTDTQYFGPGTRLTVL.